This T cell receptor beta chain emerged from a study of CD8+CD57+ T cells in acquired aplastic anemia. CDR3 and TCR beta VDJ profiling relied on a genomic DNA template. TCRdb redid the calling of the reads with MiXCR, one entry per CDR3 protein. The repertoire holds hundreds of thousands of distinct CDR3 sequences, with around 49% as singletons. This clonotype was seen only a few times. This sequence may be a read error, since a much larger clone differs from it by one base. CDR3 length: 14 residues. Per germline, CDR1 SGHAT and CDR2 FQDESV (reference sequence). An expansion of CD8+CD57+ cells by flow cytometry had been shown in patients chosen for sequencing. All participating patients were living with severe acquired aplastic anemia.

Sequencing was performed on sorted CD4+, CD8+, or CD8+CD57+ T cells (not recorded which) from PBMCs. This receptor was identified in a human donor with aplastic anemia. This chain connects TRBV11-1 to TRBJ1-4, with 7 bases that match TRBD1. The CDR3 here is CASSRDRNNEKLSF. CDR3 DNA sequence: TGTGCCAGCAGCCGGGACAGAAATAATGAAAAACTGTCTTTT.